These T cell receptor beta chains were read from a single sample in a study of shared clonotypes between healthy human individuals. Assay used: immunoSEQ multiplex PCR; TCRdb lists only in-frame clones, some missing. Of about 2,500,000 clones listed, approximately 90% are singletons. The specimen was naive CD4+ T cells sorted from blood. These TCRs come from a man aged 18 to 30 in good health. Both conserved end residues are part of each CDR3.

J: TRBJ2-2; length: 15; V: TRBV7-2; CDR3: CASSLGSLGTGELFF
J: TRBJ2-7; length: 15; V: TRBV5-1; CDR3: CASSLGPSGSYEQYF
J: TRBJ2-7; length: 16; V: TRBV27; CDR3: CASSPSPGFGAYEQYF
J: TRBJ2-7; length: 15; V: TRBV5-1; CDR3: CASSLGHGGSYEQYF
J: TRBJ2-2; length: 14; V: TRBV11-2; CDR3: CASSSYTTGGELFF
J: TRBJ2-5; length: 16; V: TRBV9; CDR3: CASSAGLAGGQETQYF
J: TRBJ1-1; length: 14; V: TRBV18; CDR3: CASRPGQGNTEAFF
J: TRBJ2-4; length: 15; V: TRBV6-6; CDR3: CASSWDEGTKNIQYF
J: TRBJ1-2; length: 12; V: TRBV6-5; CDR3: CASVAPWGGYTF
J: TRBJ2-2; length: 16; V: TRBV5-8; CDR3: CASSLVPGTNTGELFF
J: TRBJ2-3; length: 15; V: TRBV30; CDR3: CAWSPGTGAADTQYF
J: TRBJ1-2; length: 14; V: TRBV5-1; CDR3: CASSTGTGHYGYTF
J: TRBJ1-2; length: 15; V: TRBV7-2; CDR3: CASSLDHGALYGYTF
J: TRBJ1-1; length: 12; V: TRBV28; CDR3: CASSLQGWKAFF
J: TRBJ2-5; length: 13; V: TRBV10-1; CDR3: CASSANLVGTQYF
J: TRBJ2-7; length: 14; V: TRBV19; CDR3: CASRASGNSYEQYF
J: TRBJ1-4; length: 15; V: TRBV19; CDR3: CASSLRQNFNEKLFF
J: TRBJ2-7; length: 15; V: TRBV6-6; CDR3: CASSPGVAGGNEQYF
J: TRBJ2-7; length: 13; V: TRBV5-4; CDR3: CASSSTGLDEQYF
J: .; length: 15; V: TRBV29-1; CDR3: CSVLTGQGSPYEQYF
J: TRBJ1-1; length: 18; V: TRBV15; CDR3: CATSRPGTGRLIGTEAFF
J: TRBJ2-5; length: 13; V: TRBV15; CDR3: CATRRRGVETQYF
J: TRBJ1-1; length: 15; V: TRBV7-9; CDR3: CASSTQGTLMVEAFF
J: TRBJ1-2; length: 17; V: TRBV27; CDR3: CASSSTTLGGTNYGYTF
J: TRBJ2-2; length: 17; V: TRBV7-8; CDR3: CASSETGKVPGTGELFF
J: TRBJ1-4; length: 14; V: TRBV5-1; CDR3: CASKLGPYNEKLFF
J: TRBJ2-1; length: 16; V: TRBV7-2; CDR3: CASSFLAGGFHNEQFF
J: TRBJ1-1; length: 11; V: TRBV10-1; CDR3: CASSGTGEAFF
J: TRBJ2-7; length: 13; V: TRBV5-6; CDR3: CASSLRWVGEQYF
J: TRBJ1-3; length: 15; V: TRBV9; CDR3: CASSVDVNLGNTIYF
J: TRBJ1-2; length: 14; V: TRBV6-4; CDR3: CASLNDGWGYGYTF
J: TRBJ2-1; length: 14; V: TRBV4-2; CDR3: CASSQDPGYGEQFF
J: TRBJ1-6; length: 14; V: TRBV5-6; CDR3: CASSLQLYNSPLHF
J: TRBJ1-2; length: 14; V: TRBV4-1; CDR3: CASSQDQVGYGYTF
J: TRBJ2-3; length: 15; V: TRBV11-1; CDR3: CASRSEGAGTDTQYF
J: TRBJ1-6; length: 15; V: TRBV5-4; CDR3: CASSPGTGVNSPLHF